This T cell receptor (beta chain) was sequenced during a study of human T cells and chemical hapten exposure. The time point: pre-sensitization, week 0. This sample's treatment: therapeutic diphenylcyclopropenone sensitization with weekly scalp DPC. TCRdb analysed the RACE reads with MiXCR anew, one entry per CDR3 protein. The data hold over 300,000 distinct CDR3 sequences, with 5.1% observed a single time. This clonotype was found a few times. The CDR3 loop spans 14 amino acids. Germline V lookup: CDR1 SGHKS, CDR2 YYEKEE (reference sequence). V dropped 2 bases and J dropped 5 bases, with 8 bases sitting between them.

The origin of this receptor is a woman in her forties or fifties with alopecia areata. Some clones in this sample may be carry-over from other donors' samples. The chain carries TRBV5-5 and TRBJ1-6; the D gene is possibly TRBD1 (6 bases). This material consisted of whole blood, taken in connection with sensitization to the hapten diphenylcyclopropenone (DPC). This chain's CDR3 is CASSFGGDNSPLHF. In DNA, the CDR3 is TGTGCCAGCAGCTTTGGGGGCGATAATTCACCCCTCCACTTT.